Below are 17 T cell receptor beta chains sequenced from a single sample in a study of T cell clonality in common variable immunodeficiency. Findings of the study overall: In common variable immunodeficiency, TCR beta chains reportedly carried fewer deletions and N-nucleotide insertions.

Profiling relied on immunoSEQ multiplex PCR, and the TCRdb table lists in-frame clones only, not all of them. This record lists fewer than 40,000 clones, none seen once only, and the top ten clones contain about 5%. Their antigens are not known. The sample was peripheral blood mononuclear cells. The receptor source for this set is a human donor with common variable immunodeficiency.

This clone was seen many times. Coverage ceases 3 residues before the CDR3 finishes, and the germline J gene fills in the end. This chain uses TRBV18 with TRBJ1-2, with D perhaps matching TRBD1 (6 bases). CDR3 length: 15 residues. Germline CDR1 reads KGHSH; CDR2 reads LQKENI. Incomplete CDR3 DNA: TGTGCCAGCTCACCCGTCGTACAGGGTTTGGAGGGC. It yields the protein CASSPVVQGLEG. The whole CDR3 sequence reads CASSPVVQGLEGYTF. Supplemented by reference TRBV18 and TRBJ1-2, the full variable domain reads NAGVMQNPRHLVRRRGQEARLRCSPMKGHSHVYWYRQLPEEGLKFMVYLQKENIIDESGMPKERFSAEFPKEGPSILRIQQVVRGDSAAYFCASSPVVQGLEGYTFGSGTRLTVV.

In its sample, this clone was seen many times. The sequence runs out 3 residues before the end of the CDR3; the remainder is reconstructed from the germline J gene. The chain recombines TRBV10-1 with TRBJ2-7, with a weak D call TRBD1 (6 bases). Deletions cut 5 bases from V and 0 bases from J, with 11 bases between. CDR1 is WNHNN and CDR2 is SYGVQD in the germline V gene (reference sequence). The CDR3 is 14 amino acids. CDR3 DNA, as far as it was read: TGCGCCAGCAGTAGGGACACCATCTCCTACGAG. Translation gives CASSRDTISYE. The full-length CDR3 reads as CASSRDTISYEQYF.

This clone occurred a few times. The DNA ends 3 residues before the CDR3 does, and the rest of the CDR3 is filled in from the germline J gene. The sample has other DNA sequences that encode this CDR3 too. The rearrangement uses TRBV7-9 and TRBJ1-1; no clear D. Germline CDR1 SEHNR, CDR2 FQNEAQ (reference sequence). CDR3 length: 13 amino acids. Trimming shortened V by 6 bases and J by 1 base, and 9 bases separated the two germline ends. The sequenced CDR3 bases are TGTGCCAGCAGACCGCAAGGGAACACTGAA. It encodes CASRPQGNTE. The CDR3 as a whole reads CASRPQGNTEAFF.

This clone was found a few times. Read data end 3 residues before the CDR3 end; the end is taken from the germline J gene. The V gene is TRBV18, the J gene TRBJ2-1, with TRBD2 matching over 7 bases. Per the germline V gene, CDR1 is KGHSH and CDR2 is LQKENI. The CDR3 is made up of 12 amino acids. Unmatched junction bases numbered 1, after V lost 3 bases and J lost 8 bases. Partial CDR3 DNA: TGTGCCAGCTCACCGACTAGCCATGAG. Encoded protein: CASSPTSHE. Given in full, the CDR3 is CASSPTSHEQFF.

This clone has ten or more counts. The part of the CDR3 DNA that was read is TGTGCCTGGAGTAGAACGGGACAGAAAATCCATGGC. It encodes CAWSRTGQKIHG. The CDR3 reads in full as CAWSRTGQKIHGYTF. This chain uses TRBV30 with TRBJ1-2, with 7 nucleotides matching TRBD1. The read ends 3 residues early relative to the CDR3; the germline J gene fills the gap. The V segment lost 2 bases and the J segment 6 bases; nucleotides outside the gene matches: 12. The germline gives CDR1 GTSNPN, CDR2 SVGIG (reference sequence). The CDR3 runs to 15 residues.

This clone is medium-sized (0.01 to 0.1%) in the sample. The read finishes 3 residues shy of the CDR3 end, and the germline J gene is used to complete it. The rearrangement uses TRBV29-1 and TRBJ2-3, with 9 bases matching TRBD2. Germline V gene lookup returns CDR1 SQVTM and CDR2 ANQGSEA. Unmatched junction bases numbered 9, after V lost 1 base and J lost 4 bases. This CDR3 is built from 16 residues. The sequenced CDR3 bases are TGCAGCGTTGAAGTCAGGGGACTAGCTTTCCCAGATACG. Residues: CSVEVRGLAFPDT. In full, the CDR3 reads CSVEVRGLAFPDTQYF.

This clone was counted at least ten times. Read coverage stops 3 residues before the CDR3 terminus; the germline J gene supplies the remainder. The V call is TRBV7-9, the J call TRBJ2-1; 9 nucleotides match TRBD1. Germline-derived CDR1 and CDR2 are SEHNR and FQNEAQ (reference sequence). Trimming removed 7 bases from V and 7 bases from J; junction bases left unmatched: 11. The CDR3 runs to 15 residues. CDR3 region: CASIEQGALWNEQFF. The sequenced part of the CDR3 DNA is TGTGCCAGCATCGAACAGGGGGCGCTATGGAATGAG.

This clone was detected a few times. Read sequence stops 3 residues before the CDR3 end, and the germline J gene provides the missing end. The gene calls are TRBV2 and TRBJ2-7; D is uncertain. Germline CDR1 and CDR2: SNHLY and FYNNEI. Trimming stripped 5 bases from V and 0 bases from J, with 8 bases between. The CDR3 is 13 amino acids. CDR3 DNA, as far as it was read: TGTGCCAGCAGTAGGGCTGTCTCCTACGAG. Residues: CASSRAVSYE. The full CDR3 reads CASSRAVSYEQYF.

As regards this clone: The DNA ends 3 residues before the CDR3 does, and the rest of the CDR3 is filled in from the germline J gene. The rearrangement links TRBV30 to TRBJ2-3; no clear D gene. The CDR3 sequence is 14 residues long. Per germline, CDR1 GTSNPN and CDR2 SVGIG (reference sequence). V was pared by 3 bases and J by 2 bases, with 12 bases between. The CDR3 DNA, read in part, is TGTGCCTGGAGACTCGGCGGTAACACAGATACG. Translation: CAWRLGGNTDT. The full CDR3 protein is CAWRLGGNTDTQYF.

With regard to this clone: A read error may produce the germline difference seen at one junction end. The read stops 3 residues short of the end of the CDR3; the missing end is completed from the germline J gene. The V and J genes are TRBV6-1 and TRBJ1-2; 9 bases are shared with TRBD1. The germline gives CDR1 MNHNS, CDR2 SASEGT. The CDR3 is 14 residues long. The sequenced CDR3 bases are TGTGCCAGCAGAGAAGGACAGGGGAACTATGGC. Translation: CASREGQGNYG. The whole CDR3 protein is CASREGQGNYGYTF.

Worth noting for this clone: The read falls 3 residues short of the CDR3 end, and the missing part is taken from the germline J gene. The J gene is TRBJ2-5, the V gene TRBV7-9; a possible D gene is TRBD2 (5 bases). The CDR3 is 14 amino acids. V was shortened by 4 bases and J by 1 base, with 10 bases between the two germline ends. CDR1 and CDR2 (germline): SEHNR, FQNEAQ (reference sequence). The sequenced part of the CDR3 DNA is TGTGCCAGCAGCTCTCCCCTAGCCCAAGAGACC. This sequence encodes CASSSPLAQET. The CDR3 in its entirety is CASSSPLAQETQYF.

This clone was counted at least ten times. From the germline J gene comes the end of the CDR3, since the read stops 3 residues before it. The chain links TRBV5-4 to TRBJ2-2, with 9 bases aligning to TRBD1. The CDR3 is 14 residues long. V lost 4 bases and J lost 3; bases outside the gene matches: 1. Germline loops: CDR1 SGHNT, CDR2 YYREEE (reference sequence). CDR3 bases read: TGTGCCAGCAGCGGGACAGGGCACACCGGGGAG. Protein sequence: CASSGTGHTGE. The CDR3, in full, reads CASSGTGHTGELFF.

Ten or more counts support this clone. The CDR3 is cut off 3 residues early in the read; its end comes from the germline J gene. The chain carries TRBV5-1 and TRBJ2-2; 12 bases match TRBD2. Trimming removed 1 base from V and 4 bases from J; junction bases left unmatched: 5. The CDR3 covers 17 residues. Germline lookup yields CDR1 SGHRS and CDR2 YFSETQ. CDR3 sequence reads: CASSLLAGGYGTGELFF. The CDR3 DNA, read in part, is TGCGCCAGCAGCTTGCTAGCGGGGGGGTATGGCACCGGGGAG.

There are a few counts of this clone. Read data end 3 residues before the CDR3 end; the end is taken from the germline J gene. V and J are TRBV7-8 and TRBJ1-1; TRBD1 aligns across 8 bases. V was pared by 3 bases and J by 4 bases, with 7 bases of the junction left unmatched. Germline lookup yields CDR1 SGHVS and CDR2 FQNEAQ. This CDR3 is built from 15 residues. The CDR3 DNA, read in part, is TGTGCCAGCAGCTTTTATTCGCAGGGGGCCACTGAA. Translating gives CASSFYSQGATE. The entire CDR3 reads CASSFYSQGATEAFF.

The table lists this clone with many counts. The read gets to within 3 residues of the CDR3 end, and the germline J gene fills in the rest. This chain uses TRBV5-6 with TRBJ1-3; 7 positions match TRBD1. Germline lookup yields CDR1 SGHDT and CDR2 YYEEEE. Losses at the gene ends were 4 bases for V and 6 bases for J; bases not matched to a gene: 10. The CDR3 is made up of 15 amino acids. The CDR3 reads CASSAGQFLINTIYF. CDR3 bases read: TGTGCCAGCAGCGCGGGACAGTTCTTAATAAACACC.

A few counts support this clone. The read comes to an end 3 residues before the CDR3 does, leaving the germline J gene to fill in the end. The chain combines TRBV20-1 with TRBJ2-1; weak D call: TRBD1 (5 bases). In germline, CDR1 is DFQATT, CDR2 SNEGSKA (reference sequence). V lost 3 bases and J 5 bases, leaving 11 bases between the germline ends. There are 13 residues in the CDR3. CDR3 bases read: TGCAGTGCTAGGAAGGGGCTCGACAATGAG. Protein product: CSARKGLDNE. The entire CDR3 reads CSARKGLDNEQFF.

This clone was detected a few times. Coverage ceases 3 residues before the CDR3 finishes, and the germline J gene fills in the end. The chain couples TRBV18 to TRBJ2-2, with no clear D. Trimming shortened V by 3 bases and J by 5 bases, and 19 bases separated the two germline ends. CDR3 length equals 17 residues. Germline values: CDR1 KGHSH, CDR2 LQKENI. CDR3 protein: CASSPVTVRQRTGELFF. The CDR3 DNA, read in part, is TGTGCCAGCTCACCCGTGACGGTCCGGCAGCGAACCGGGGAG. The entire variable domain, with the rest obtained from reference TRBV18 and TRBJ2-2, is as follows: NAGVMQNPRHLVRRRGQEARLRCSPMKGHSHVYWYRQLPEEGLKFMVYLQKENIIDESGMPKERFSAEFPKEGPSILRIQQVVRGDSAAYFCASSPVTVRQRTGELFFGEGSRLTVL.